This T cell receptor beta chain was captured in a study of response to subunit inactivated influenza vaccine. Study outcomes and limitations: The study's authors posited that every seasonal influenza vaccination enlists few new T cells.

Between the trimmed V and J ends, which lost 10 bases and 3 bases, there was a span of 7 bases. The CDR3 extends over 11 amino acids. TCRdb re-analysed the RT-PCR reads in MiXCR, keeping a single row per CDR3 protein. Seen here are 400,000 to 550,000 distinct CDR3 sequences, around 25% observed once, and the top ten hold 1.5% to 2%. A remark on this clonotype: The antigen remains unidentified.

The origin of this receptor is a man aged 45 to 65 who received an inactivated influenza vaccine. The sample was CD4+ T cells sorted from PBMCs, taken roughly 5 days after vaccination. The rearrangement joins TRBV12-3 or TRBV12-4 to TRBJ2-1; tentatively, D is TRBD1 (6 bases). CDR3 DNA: TGTGCCACGGACAGCTACAATGAGCAGTTCTTC. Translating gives CATDSYNEQFF.